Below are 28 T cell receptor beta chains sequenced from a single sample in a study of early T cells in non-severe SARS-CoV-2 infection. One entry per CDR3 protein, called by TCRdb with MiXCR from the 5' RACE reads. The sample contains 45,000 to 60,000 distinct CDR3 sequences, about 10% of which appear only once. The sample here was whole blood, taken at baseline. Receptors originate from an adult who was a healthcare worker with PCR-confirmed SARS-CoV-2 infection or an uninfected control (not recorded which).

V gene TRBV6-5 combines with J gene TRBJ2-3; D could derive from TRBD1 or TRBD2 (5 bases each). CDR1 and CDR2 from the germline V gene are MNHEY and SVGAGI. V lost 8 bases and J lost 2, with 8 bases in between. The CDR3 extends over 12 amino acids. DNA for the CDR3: TGTGCCAGCCGGGGCTTCACAGATACGCAGTATTTT. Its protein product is CASRGFTDTQYF.

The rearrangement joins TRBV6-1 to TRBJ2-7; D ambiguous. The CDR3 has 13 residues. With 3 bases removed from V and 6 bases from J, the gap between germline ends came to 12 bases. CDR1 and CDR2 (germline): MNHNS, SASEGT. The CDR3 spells CASSDQLRGEQYF. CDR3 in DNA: TGTGCCAGCAGTGATCAACTCCGAGGCGAGCAGTACTTC.

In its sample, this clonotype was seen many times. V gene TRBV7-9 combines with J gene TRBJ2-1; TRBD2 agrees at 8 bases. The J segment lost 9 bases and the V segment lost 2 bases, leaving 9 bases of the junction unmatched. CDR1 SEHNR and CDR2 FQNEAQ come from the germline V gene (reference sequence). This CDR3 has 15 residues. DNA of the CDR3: TGTGCCAGCAGCTTACAGCGGGAGTCGGGAAGTGAGCAGTTCTTC. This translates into CASSLQRESGSEQFF. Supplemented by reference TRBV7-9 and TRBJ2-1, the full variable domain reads DTGVSQNPRHKITKRGQNVTFRCDPISEHNRLYWYRQTLGQGPEFLTYFQNEAQLEKSRLLSDRFSAERPKGSFSTLEIQRTEQGDSAMYLCASSLQRESGSEQFFGPGTRLTVL.

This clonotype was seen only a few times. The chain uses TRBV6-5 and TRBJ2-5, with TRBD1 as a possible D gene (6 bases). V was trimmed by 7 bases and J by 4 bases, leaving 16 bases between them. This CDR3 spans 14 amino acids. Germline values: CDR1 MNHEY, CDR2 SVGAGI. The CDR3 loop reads CASTEGSRGETQYF. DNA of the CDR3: TGTGCCAGCACCGAGGGGAGCAGGGGAGAGACCCAGTACTTC.

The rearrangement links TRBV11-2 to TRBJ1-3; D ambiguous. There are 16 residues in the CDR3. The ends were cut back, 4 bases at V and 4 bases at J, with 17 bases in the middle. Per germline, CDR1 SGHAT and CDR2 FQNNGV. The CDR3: CASSSGAASRGNTIYF. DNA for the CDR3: TGTGCCAGCAGCTCGGGTGCTGCCTCGAGGGGAAACACCATATATTTT.

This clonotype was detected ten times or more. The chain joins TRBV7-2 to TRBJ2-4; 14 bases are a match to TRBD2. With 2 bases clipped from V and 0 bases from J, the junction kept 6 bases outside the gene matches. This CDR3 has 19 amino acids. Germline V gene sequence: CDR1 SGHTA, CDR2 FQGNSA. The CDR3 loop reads CASSLKGLAGVAAKNIQYF. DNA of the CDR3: TGTGCCAGCAGCTTAAAGGGACTAGCGGGGGTAGCAGCCAAAAACATTCAGTACTTC. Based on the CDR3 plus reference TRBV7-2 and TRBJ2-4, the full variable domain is GAGVSQSPSNKVTEKGKDVELRCDPISGHTALYWYRQSLGQGLEFLIYFQGNSAPDKSGLPSDRFSAERTGGSVSTLTIQRTQQEDSAVYLCASSLKGLAGVAAKNIQYFGAGTRLSVL.

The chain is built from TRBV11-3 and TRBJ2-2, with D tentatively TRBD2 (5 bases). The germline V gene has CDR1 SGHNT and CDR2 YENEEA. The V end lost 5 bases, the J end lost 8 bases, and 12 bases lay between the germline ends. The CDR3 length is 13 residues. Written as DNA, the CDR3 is TGTGCCAGCAGCGCCCGTACGGGAGGGGAGCTGTTTTTT. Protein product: CASSARTGGELFF.

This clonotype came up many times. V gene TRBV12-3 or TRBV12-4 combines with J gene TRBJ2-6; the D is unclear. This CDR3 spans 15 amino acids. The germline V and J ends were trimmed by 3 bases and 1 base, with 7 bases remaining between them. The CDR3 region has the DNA TGTGCCAGCAGTTTGGCCGGTTCTGGGGCCAACGTCCTGACTTTC. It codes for CASSLAGSGANVLTF.

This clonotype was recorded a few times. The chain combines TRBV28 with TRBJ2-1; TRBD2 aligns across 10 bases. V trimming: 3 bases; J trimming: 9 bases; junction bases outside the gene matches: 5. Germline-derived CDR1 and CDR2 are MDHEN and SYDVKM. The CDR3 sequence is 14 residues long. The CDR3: CASSFGTSVSEQFF. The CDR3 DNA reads TGTGCCAGCAGTTTCGGGACTAGCGTGAGTGAGCAGTTCTTC.

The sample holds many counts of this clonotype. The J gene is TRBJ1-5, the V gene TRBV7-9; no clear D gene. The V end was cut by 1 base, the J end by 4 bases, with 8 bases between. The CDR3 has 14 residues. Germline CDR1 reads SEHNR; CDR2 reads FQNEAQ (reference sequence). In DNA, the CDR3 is TGTGCCAGCAGCTTAGTAACGGAGAATCAGCCCCAGCATTTT. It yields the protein CASSLVTENQPQHF.

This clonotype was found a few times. The CDR3 reads CSAWLGEQYF. The DNA for the CDR3 is TGCAGTGCTTGGCTTGGGGAGCAGTATTTT. The chain joins TRBV20-1 to TRBJ2-3, with D unclear. Trimming removed 5 bases from V and 11 bases from J, with 11 bases in between. CDR1 DFQATT and CDR2 SNEGSKA come from the germline V gene (reference sequence). There are 10 residues in the CDR3.

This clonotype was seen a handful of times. The CDR3 nucleotides read TGCGCCAGCAGCTCAGGGGCAGGGGCCTACGAGCAGTACTTC. Translating gives CASSSGAGAYEQYF. The V and J genes are TRBV4-1 and TRBJ2-7, with a tentative D call TRBD1 (6 bases). Germline lookup yields CDR1 MGHRA and CDR2 YSYEKL. The CDR3 is 14 amino acids. Trimming cost V 5 bases and J 2 bases, with 13 bases left between them.

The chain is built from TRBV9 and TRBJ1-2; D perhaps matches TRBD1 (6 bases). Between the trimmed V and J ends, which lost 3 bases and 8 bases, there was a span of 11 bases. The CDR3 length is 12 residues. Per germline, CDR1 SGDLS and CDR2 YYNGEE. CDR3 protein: CASSGDRPGYTF. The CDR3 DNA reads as TGTGCCAGCAGCGGCGACAGGCCCGGCTACACCTTC.

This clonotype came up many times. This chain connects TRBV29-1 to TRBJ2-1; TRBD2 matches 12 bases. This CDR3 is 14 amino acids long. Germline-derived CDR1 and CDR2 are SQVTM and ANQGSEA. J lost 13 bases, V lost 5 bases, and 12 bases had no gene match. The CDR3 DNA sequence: TGCAGCGTTTCCCCCCGACTAGCGGGAGTAGGTCAGTTCTTC. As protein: CSVSPRLAGVGQFF.

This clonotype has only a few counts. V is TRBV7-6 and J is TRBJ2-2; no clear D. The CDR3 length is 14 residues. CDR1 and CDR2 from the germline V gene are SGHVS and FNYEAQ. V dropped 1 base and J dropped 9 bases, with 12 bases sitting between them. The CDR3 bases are TGTGCCAGCAGCTTAGAAACGACCTCCCGGGAGCTGTTTTTT. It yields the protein CASSLETTSRELFF.

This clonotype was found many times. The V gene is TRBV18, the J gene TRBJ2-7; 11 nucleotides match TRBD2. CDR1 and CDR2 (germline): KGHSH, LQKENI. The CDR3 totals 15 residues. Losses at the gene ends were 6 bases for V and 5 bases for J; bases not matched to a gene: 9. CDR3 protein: CASSLIAGGGHEQYF. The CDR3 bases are TGTGCCAGCTCTCTCATAGCGGGAGGGGGACACGAGCAGTACTTC. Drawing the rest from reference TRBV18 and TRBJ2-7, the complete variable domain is NAGVMQNPRHLVRRRGQEARLRCSPMKGHSHVYWYRQLPEEGLKFMVYLQKENIIDESGMPKERFSAEFPKEGPSILRIQQVVRGDSAAYFCASSLIAGGGHEQYFGPGTRLTVT.

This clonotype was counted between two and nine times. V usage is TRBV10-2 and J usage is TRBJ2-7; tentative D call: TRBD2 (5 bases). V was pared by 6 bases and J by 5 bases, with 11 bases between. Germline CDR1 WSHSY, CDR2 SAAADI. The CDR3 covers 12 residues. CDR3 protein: CASSLDGNEQYF. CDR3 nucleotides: TGCGCCAGCAGCCTCGACGGGAACGAGCAGTACTTC.

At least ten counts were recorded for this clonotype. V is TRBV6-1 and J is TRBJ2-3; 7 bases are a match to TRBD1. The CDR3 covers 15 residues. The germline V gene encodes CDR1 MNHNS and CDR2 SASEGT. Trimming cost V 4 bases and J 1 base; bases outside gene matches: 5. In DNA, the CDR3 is TGTGCCAGCAGTGGGCGGACAGGCGGCACAGATACGCAGTATTTT. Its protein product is CASSGRTGGTDTQYF.

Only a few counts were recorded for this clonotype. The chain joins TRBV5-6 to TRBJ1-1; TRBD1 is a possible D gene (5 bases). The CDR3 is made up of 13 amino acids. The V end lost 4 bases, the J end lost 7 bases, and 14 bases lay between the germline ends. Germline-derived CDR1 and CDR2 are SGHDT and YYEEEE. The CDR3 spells CASSPRGANEAFF. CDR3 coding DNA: TGTGCCAGCAGCCCCCGAGGGGCGAATGAAGCTTTCTTT.

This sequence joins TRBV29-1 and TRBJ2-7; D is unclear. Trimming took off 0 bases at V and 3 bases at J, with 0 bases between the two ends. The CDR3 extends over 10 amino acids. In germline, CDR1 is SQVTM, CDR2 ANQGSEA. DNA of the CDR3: TGCAGCGTTGAAGACTACGAGCAGTACTTC. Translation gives CSVEDYEQYF.

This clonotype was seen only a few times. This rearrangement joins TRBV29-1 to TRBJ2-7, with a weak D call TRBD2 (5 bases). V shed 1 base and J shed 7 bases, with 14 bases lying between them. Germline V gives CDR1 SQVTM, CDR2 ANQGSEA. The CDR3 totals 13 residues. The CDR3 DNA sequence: TGCAGCGTTGAAGGGCTAGTTTCGGGGGAGCAGTACTTC. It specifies CSVEGLVSGEQYF.

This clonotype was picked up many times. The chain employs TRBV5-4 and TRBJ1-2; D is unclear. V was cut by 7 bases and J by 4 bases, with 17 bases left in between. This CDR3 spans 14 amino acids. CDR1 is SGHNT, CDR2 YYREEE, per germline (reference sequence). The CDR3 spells CASGLWSPGYGYTF. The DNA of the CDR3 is TGTGCCAGCGGACTTTGGAGTCCAGGCTATGGCTACACCTTC.

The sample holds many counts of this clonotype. This CDR3 is CASSFFHRGTYNEQFF. DNA of the CDR3: TGTGCCAGCAGTTTCTTTCACAGGGGTACCTACAATGAGCAGTTCTTC. The genes are TRBV12-3 or TRBV12-4 and TRBJ2-1; 7 bases line up with TRBD1. V was pared by 3 bases and J by 2 bases, with 7 bases of the junction left unmatched. The CDR3 length is 16 residues.

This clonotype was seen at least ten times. The CDR3: CASSLGGSGKYNEQFF. Written as DNA, the CDR3 is TGTGCCAGCAGCTTAGGGGGGAGCGGAAAGTACAATGAGCAGTTCTTC. J is TRBJ2-1 and V is TRBV7-2; D tentatively reads TRBD1 or TRBD2 (5 bases each). V was pared by 1 base and J by 4 bases, with 14 bases between. This CDR3 contains 16 residues. The V gene's germline CDR1 is SGHTA and CDR2 FQGNSA.

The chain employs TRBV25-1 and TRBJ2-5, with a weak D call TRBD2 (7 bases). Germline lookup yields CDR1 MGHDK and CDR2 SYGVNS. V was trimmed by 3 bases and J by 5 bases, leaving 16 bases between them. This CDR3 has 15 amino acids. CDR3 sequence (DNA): TGTGCCAGCAGTGATGGGGGGGCTATAGGCGAGACCCAGTACTTC. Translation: CASSDGGAIGETQYF.

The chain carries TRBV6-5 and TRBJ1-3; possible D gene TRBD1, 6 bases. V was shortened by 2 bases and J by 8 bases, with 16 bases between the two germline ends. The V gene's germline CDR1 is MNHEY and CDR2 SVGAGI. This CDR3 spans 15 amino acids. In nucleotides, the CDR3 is TGTGCCAGCAGTTACGGTGGCCAGAGGGGGGACACCATATATTTT. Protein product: CASSYGGQRGDTIYF.

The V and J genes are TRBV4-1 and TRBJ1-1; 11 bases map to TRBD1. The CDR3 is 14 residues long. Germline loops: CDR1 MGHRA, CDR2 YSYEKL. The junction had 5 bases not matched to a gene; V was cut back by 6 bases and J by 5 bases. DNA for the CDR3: TGCGCCAGCAGATTCGGACAGGGGGCAACTGAAGCTTTCTTT. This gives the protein CASRFGQGATEAFF.

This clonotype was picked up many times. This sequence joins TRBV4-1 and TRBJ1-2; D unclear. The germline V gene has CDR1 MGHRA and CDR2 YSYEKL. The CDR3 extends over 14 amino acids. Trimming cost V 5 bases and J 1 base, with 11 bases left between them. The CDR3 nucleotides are TGCGCCAGCAGCTCAGGACCTTTTAACTATGGCTACACCTTC. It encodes CASSSGPFNYGYTF.